What follows describes a single T cell receptor beta chain. Its matching antigen is unknown. This CDR3 is 14 amino acids long. The germline CDR1 and CDR2 sequences are MGHDK and SYGVNS. Trimming pared 4 bases from V and 3 bases from J, leaving 12 bases between. Cells designated naive CD8 were CD45RO-negative and were positively selected for CCR7, with terminally differentiated effector memory CD45RA+ cells excluded. The repertoire was sequenced with immunoSEQ multiplex PCR; TCRdb's copy has only in-frame clones and lacks some. The table shows around 2,100,000 clones, with approximately 94% occurring only once. This sample was included in a study of shared clonotypes between healthy human individuals. Findings and caveats of the study: Compared with clonotypes that all four donors shared, non-shared clonotypes had lower generation probabilities.

Material for sequencing was naive CD8+ T cells sorted from blood. The chain recombines TRBV25-1 with TRBJ1-2, with D uncertain. The TCR comes from a man aged 18 to 29 in good health. CDR3 sequence (DNA): TGTGCCAGCAGTGTCTCCGGGTCAGACTATGGCTACACCTTC. It is translated as CASSVSGSDYGYTF.